The clone carrying this TCR beta chain was picked up one time. Antigen specificity is unknown. This CDR3 contains 20 residues. The trim removed 4 bases at V and 3 bases at J, leaving 18 bases unmatched. Germline V CDR1 and CDR2: SNHLY, FYNNEI. The sample comes from a study of PD-1 blockade in classical Hodgkin lymphoma. Clones were sequenced by immunoSEQ multiplex PCR, and TCRdb holds only the in-frame ones, with some missing. Of under 65,000 clones listed, 85% to 90% are singletons. All the patients suffered relapse after autologous stem cell transplantation, and brentuximab vedotin exposure differed. Classifying best responses yielded complete response, partial response or progressive disease. Study-level results: Compared with healthy donors, newly diagnosed patients reportedly showed lower baseline TCR diversity.

The chain has TRBV2 and TRBJ2-1; 10 bases agree with TRBD2. This material consisted of peripheral blood mononuclear cells (PBMCs), taken at baseline. The clonotype comes from a human donor with classical Hodgkin lymphoma. The CDR3 loop is CASSAPRTSGRTWFYNEQFF. The CDR3 region has the DNA TGTGCCAGCAGTGCCCCTAGGACTAGCGGACGTACATGGTTCTACAATGAGCAGTTCTTC.